One T cell receptor beta chain is described in this entry. This specimen comes from a study of T cell responses to AZD1222 COVID-19 vaccine. Study context: Whether given at about 4 or about 12 weeks, second doses were pooled.

Profiled with immunoSEQ multiplex PCR; TCRdb holds only in-frame clones, not every one. This sample yields 110,000 to 150,000 clones, of which 93% are seen a single time; about 5.1% belongs to the top ten. This CDR3 is built from 12 residues. Looked up from germline, CDR1 is GTSNPN and CDR2 is SVGIG (reference sequence). V was trimmed by 4 bases and J by 5 bases, leaving 8 bases between them. The sequences come from peripheral blood, collected on day 0 of AZD1222 vaccination. This sequence was found in an adult in good health. This sequence joins TRBV30 and TRBJ2-2; perhaps TRBD2 as D (5 bases). CDR3 region: CAWKEATGELFF. CDR3 bases: TGTGCCTGGAAGGAGGCAACCGGGGAGCTGTTTTTT.